This TCR beta chain was sequenced for a study of T cells in Graves' hyperthyroidism and ophthalmopathy. This clonotype was detected many times. Its target is unknown. Authors of the study amplified TCR beta CDR3 regions from RNA transcripts. HTBI primers were employed in a first-round RT-PCR of the TCR CDR3. TCRdb itself ran the multiplex PCR reads through MiXCR, one entry per CDR3 protein. The table includes 200,000 to 300,000 distinct CDR3 sequences, over 15% detected once. Germline V gene lookup returns CDR1 MDHEN and CDR2 SYDVKM. This CDR3 is 18 amino acids long. J lost 3 bases, V lost 3 bases, and 11 bases had no gene match. The authors obtained PBMCs from 10 ml of fresh peripheral blood. Findings and limits, study-wide: Most clonotypes expanded in thyroid above 0.001 were likewise present in blood.

This chain joins TRBV28 and TRBJ2-1; 10 bases map to TRBD2. The sequence came from a woman in her late teens or twenties with Graves' ophthalmopathy. Sequencing input: blood. The CDR3 DNA reads TGTGCCAGCAGTTTGAGTACTAGCGGGATTCCTTTCTACAATGAGCAGTTCTTC. Protein sequence: CASSLSTSGIPFYNEQFF.